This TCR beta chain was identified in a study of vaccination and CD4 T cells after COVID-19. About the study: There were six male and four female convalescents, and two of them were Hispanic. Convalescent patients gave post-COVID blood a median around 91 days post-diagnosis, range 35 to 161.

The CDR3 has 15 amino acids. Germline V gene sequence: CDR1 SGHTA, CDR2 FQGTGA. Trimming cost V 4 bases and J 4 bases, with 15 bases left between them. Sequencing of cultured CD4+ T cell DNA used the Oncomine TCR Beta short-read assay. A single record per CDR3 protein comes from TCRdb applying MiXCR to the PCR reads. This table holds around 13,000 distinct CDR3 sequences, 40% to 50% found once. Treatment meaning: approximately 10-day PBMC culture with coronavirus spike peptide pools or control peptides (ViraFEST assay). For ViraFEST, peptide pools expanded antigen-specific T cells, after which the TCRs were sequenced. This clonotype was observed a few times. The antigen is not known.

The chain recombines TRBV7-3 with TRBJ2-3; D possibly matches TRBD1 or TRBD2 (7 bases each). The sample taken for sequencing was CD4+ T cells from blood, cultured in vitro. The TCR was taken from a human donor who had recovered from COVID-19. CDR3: CASSSQGGKADTQYF. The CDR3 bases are TGTGCCAGCAGCTCTCAGGGGGGGAAGGCAGATACGCAGTATTTT.